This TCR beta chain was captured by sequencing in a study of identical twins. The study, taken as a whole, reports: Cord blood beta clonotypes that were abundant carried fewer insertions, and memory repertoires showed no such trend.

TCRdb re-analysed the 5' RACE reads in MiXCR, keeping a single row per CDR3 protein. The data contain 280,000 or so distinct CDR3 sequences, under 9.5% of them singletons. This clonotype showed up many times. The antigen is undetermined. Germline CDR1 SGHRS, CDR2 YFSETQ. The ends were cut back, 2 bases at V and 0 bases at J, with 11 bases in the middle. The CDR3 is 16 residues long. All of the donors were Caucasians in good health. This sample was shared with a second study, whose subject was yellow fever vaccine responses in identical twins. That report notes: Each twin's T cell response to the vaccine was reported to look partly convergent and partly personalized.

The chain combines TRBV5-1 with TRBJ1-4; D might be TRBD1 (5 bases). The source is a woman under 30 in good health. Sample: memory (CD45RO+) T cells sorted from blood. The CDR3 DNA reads TGCGCCAGCAGCTTCGGGGGGACGGCAACTAATGAAAAACTGTTTTTT. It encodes CASSFGGTATNEKLFF.